This TCR beta chain emerged from a study of vaccination and CD4 T cells after COVID-19. The overall study: Convalescent donors: six male, four female; seven Caucasian, two Asian, one multiracial, two Hispanic.

CDR1 is MNHNS and CDR2 is SASEGT in the germline V gene. With 6 bases removed from V and 7 bases from J, the gap between germline ends came to 19 bases. The CDR3 extends over 14 amino acids. Sequencing of cultured CD4+ T cell DNA used the Oncomine TCR Beta short-read assay. One entry per CDR3 protein, called by TCRdb with MiXCR from the PCR reads. The table records about 19,000 distinct CDR3 sequences, around 23% of them present only once. Indicated treatment: approximately nine-day PBMC culture with coronavirus spike peptide pools or control peptides (ViraFEST assay). A single count supports this clonotype. Its cognate antigen is unknown.

This TCR came from a human donor with COVID-19. The chain employs TRBV6-1 and TRBJ2-7, with D perhaps matching TRBD2 (6 bases). The source material was cultured CD4+ T cells from blood. CDR3 protein: CASRNTWQAGEQYF. The CDR3, as DNA: TGTGCCAGCAGGAATACCTGGCAGGCGGGGGAGCAGTACTTC.